Below are 13 T cell receptor beta chains sequenced from a single sample in a study of a mutant IDH1 vaccine in newly diagnosed glioma. TCRdb's table, derived via immunoSEQ multiplex PCR, lists solely in-frame clones and lacks some. The data show roughly 15,000 clones, roughly nine tenths seen once. Time point specified: baseline, week 1 (first vaccination visit). Treatment given: pre-vaccination baseline after standard-of-care therapy. Sequenced material: PBMCs, taken from a glioma patient treated with radiotherapy, temozolomide or both. Receptor source: a woman aged 40 to 55 with glioma. Some clones in this sample may be carry-over from other donors' samples.

The gene calls are TRBV11-1 and TRBJ1-1; D is unresolved. The CDR3 extends over 14 amino acids. Germline CDR1 SGHAT, CDR2 FQDESV (reference sequence). V lost 6 bases, J lost 1 base, and 12 bases lay in between. The DNA of the CDR3 is TGTGCCAGCAGATCGTACTCAGGGAACACTGAAGCTTTCTTT. It yields the protein CASRSYSGNTEAFF.

This chain joins TRBV19 and TRBJ2-3; D is possibly TRBD1 or TRBD2 (5 bases each). CDR1 and CDR2 (germline): LNHDA, SQIVND (reference sequence). V was cut by 4 bases and J by 5 bases, with 13 bases left in between. The CDR3 runs 14 residues. CDR3 region: CASSRGSGLDTQYF. The CDR3 nucleotides read TGTGCCAGTAGTAGGGGGTCAGGGCTAGATACGCAGTATTTT.

This clone showed up just once. The chain recombines TRBV29-1 with TRBJ1-1; D gene unclear. The ends were cut back, 8 bases at V and 5 bases at J, with 15 bases in the middle. Germline V gene sequence: CDR1 SQVTM, CDR2 ANQGSEA. The CDR3 is made up of 12 amino acids. CDR3 region: CSSSRYETEAFF. The DNA for the CDR3 is TGCAGCTCGAGCCGTTATGAGACTGAAGCTTTCTTT.

V is TRBV7-2 and J is TRBJ1-1; 9 bases match TRBD1. From germline, CDR1 is SGHTA and CDR2 FQGNSA. The CDR3 has 16 residues. The junction had 6 bases not matched to a gene; V was cut back by 4 bases and J by 0 bases. The CDR3 DNA follows: TGTGCCAGCAGCTCCGGGACAGGGATTATGAACACTGAAGCTTTCTTT. Its translation: CASSSGTGIMNTEAFF.

This chain joins TRBV20-1 and TRBJ1-2, with D unresolved. The CDR3 consists of 11 residues. Germline CDR1 and CDR2: DFQATT and SNEGSKA (reference sequence). CDR3 bases: TGCAGCGAACGGGGTAATAGGGGCTACACCTTC. This codes for CSERGNRGYTF.

The chain has TRBV27 and TRBJ2-7, with 10 bases matching TRBD2. Losses at the gene ends were 3 bases for V and 3 bases for J; bases not matched to a gene: 5. Germline V gene lookup returns CDR1 MNHEY and CDR2 SMNVEV (reference sequence). The CDR3 runs 15 residues. The CDR3 nucleotides are TGTGCCAGCAGTTTGCGACTAGCGGGTTTCTACGAGCAGTACTTC. It translates to CASSLRLAGFYEQYF.

The chain couples TRBV18 to TRBJ2-7; D is unclear. The CDR3 loop spans 14 amino acids. The germline V and J ends were trimmed by 2 bases and 3 bases, with 11 bases remaining between them. The V gene's germline CDR1 is KGHSH and CDR2 LQKENI. CDR3 nucleotides: TGTGCCAGCTCACCAGACCGGAAACACTACGAGCAGTACTTC. This translates into CASSPDRKHYEQYF.

The CDR3 bases are TGTGCCAGCAGATTTCAAGGGGGTTACGAGCAGTACTTC. It codes for CASRFQGGYEQYF. This chain links TRBV6-6 with TRBJ2-7, with D maybe TRBD1 (6 bases). Trimming pared 6 bases from V and 4 bases from J, leaving 13 bases between. Germline CDR1 is MNHNY and CDR2 is SVGAGI (reference sequence). The length of the CDR3 is 13 residues.

This chain connects TRBV27 to TRBJ2-7; 8 nucleotides line up with TRBD1. Germline CDR1 reads MNHEY; CDR2 reads SMNVEV (reference sequence). The CDR3 length is 15 residues. The V segment lost 3 bases and the J segment 4 bases; nucleotides outside the gene matches: 8. The CDR3 loop is CASSLTGTGGYEQYF. The DNA for the CDR3 is TGTGCCAGCAGTTTGACCGGGACAGGAGGATACGAGCAGTACTTC.

The V call is TRBV5-6, the J call TRBJ1-4; unclear D gene. CDR1 and CDR2 (germline): SGHDT, YYEEEE. Between the trimmed V and J ends, which lost 0 bases and 0 bases, there was a span of 12 bases. The CDR3 is made up of 17 amino acids. The DNA of the CDR3 is TGTGCCAGCAGCTTGGGGGTGGGAGTGCCAACTAATGAAAAACTGTTTTTT. Translating gives CASSLGVGVPTNEKLFF.

The chain combines TRBV29-1 with TRBJ2-7; TRBD2 might be the D (5 bases). The V and J ends lost 7 bases and 5 bases respectively, with 15 bases between them. The CDR3 has 12 amino acids. In germline, CDR1 is SQVTM, CDR2 ANQGSEA. The CDR3 coding sequence is TGCAGCGCGGCCGGGGATCTCCACGAGCAGTACTTC. Amino acid sequence: CSAAGDLHEQYF.

The V and J genes are TRBV10-3 and TRBJ1-5; no clear D gene. V was cut by 2 bases and J by 1 base, with 3 bases left in between. Looked up from germline, CDR1 is ENHRY and CDR2 is SYGVKD. The CDR3 length is 13 residues. CDR3 DNA: TGTGCCATCAGTGAGGCAAGCAATCAGCCCCAGCATTTT. Its protein is CAISEASNQPQHF.

Here the CDR3 reads CASSRHPGHSMNTEAFF. The CDR3 DNA reads as TGTGCCAGCAGTCGACACCCGGGACACAGCATGAACACTGAAGCTTTCTTT. This chain joins TRBV27 and TRBJ1-1; the D gene is possibly TRBD1 (6 bases). Between the trimmed V and J ends, which lost 5 bases and 0 bases, there was a span of 19 bases. The germline gives CDR1 MNHEY, CDR2 SMNVEV (reference sequence). The CDR3 contains 17 residues.